A single sample is the source of the 32 T cell receptor beta chains below, sequenced in a study of T cells in Graves' hyperthyroidism and ophthalmopathy. RNA transcripts gave rise to amplified TCR beta CDR3 regions. The primer set for the first-round RT-PCR of the TCR CDR3 was HTBI. Each CDR3 protein is one row after TCRdb ran MiXCR on the multiplex PCR reads. Of a few hundred thousand distinct CDR3 sequences listed, approximately 15% are singletons. The sequenced sample was blood. The receptor set was obtained from a woman aged 25 to 45 with Graves' hyperthyroidism that later progressed to Graves' ophthalmopathy.

This clonotype showed up just a few times. The V gene is TRBV7-3, the J gene TRBJ2-2; a weak D match, TRBD1 (6 bases). Germline values: CDR1 SGHTA, CDR2 FQGTGA. Trimming removed 5 bases from V and 4 bases from J, with 11 bases in between. The CDR3 spans 14 residues. This CDR3 is CASSVGTPTGELFF. In DNA form, the CDR3 reads TGTGCCAGCAGCGTCGGGACACCCACCGGGGAGCTGTTTTTT.

This clonotype was detected many times. The V and J genes are TRBV11-1 and TRBJ2-1; D may be TRBD1 or TRBD2 (7 bases each). The CDR3 is 15 residues long. The germline V gene has CDR1 SGHAT and CDR2 FQDESV (reference sequence). Trimming stripped 0 bases from V and 8 bases from J, with 14 bases between. The CDR3, as DNA: TGTGCCAGCAGCTTAGCCCCGCAGGGGGGGCATGAGCAGTTCTTC. Residues: CASSLAPQGGHEQFF. The full variable domain, its missing parts supplied by reference TRBV11-1 and TRBJ2-1, is EAEVAQSPRYKITEKSQAVAFWCDPISGHATLYWYRQILGQGPELLVQFQDESVVDDSQLPKDRFSAERLKGVDSTLKIQPAELGDSAMYLCASSLAPQGGHEQFFGPGTRLTVL.

This sequence joins TRBV12-5 and TRBJ2-5; TRBD1 is a possible D gene (6 bases). The CDR3 consists of 14 residues. Germline-derived CDR1 and CDR2 are LGHNT and FRNRAP. V lost 4 bases and J lost 3, with 12 bases in between. CDR3 protein: CASGSPNREETQYF. The CDR3 coding sequence is TGTGCTAGTGGTTCTCCTAACAGGGAAGAGACCCAGTACTTC.

This clonotype was detected a few times. CDR3 region: CASSYWTSYEQFF. The CDR3 DNA reads TGTGCCAGCAGTTACTGGACTAGCTATGAGCAGTTCTTC. The chain combines TRBV6-5 with TRBJ2-1, with 8 bases that match TRBD2. The CDR3 has 13 amino acids. The J segment lost 8 bases and the V segment lost 1 base, leaving 1 base of the junction unmatched. Germline values: CDR1 MNHEY, CDR2 SVGAGI.

In this sample, this clonotype turned up many times. The chain combines TRBV7-2 with TRBJ1-1; D unresolved. V lost 1 base to trimming and J lost 6 bases, with 9 bases between them. Germline V gene sequence: CDR1 SGHTA, CDR2 FQGNSA. The CDR3 extends over 13 amino acids. The CDR3 sequence is CASSLVGSPEAFF. DNA for the CDR3: TGTGCCAGCAGCTTAGTCGGCAGCCCTGAAGCTTTCTTT.

The V call is TRBV19, the J call TRBJ1-1; D unclear. V was cut by 6 bases and J by 5 bases, with 10 bases left in between. This CDR3 is 12 amino acids long. Looked up from germline, CDR1 is LNHDA and CDR2 is SQIVND (reference sequence). The CDR3 region is CASSLTETEAFF. CDR3 DNA sequence: TGTGCCAGTAGCCTCACAGAGACTGAAGCTTTCTTT.

The gene calls are TRBV4-1 and TRBJ1-1; D uncertain. CDR3 length equals 11 residues. The germline CDR1 and CDR2 sequences are MGHRA and YSYEKL. Trimming cost V 3 bases and J 6 bases, with 5 bases left between them. The DNA for the CDR3 is TGCGCCAGCAGCCATTGGGCTGAAGCTTTCTTT. Its translation: CASSHWAEAFF.

CDR3 DNA: TGCAGTGCTAGAAGGGTTGCTTCTAATGAAAAACTGTTTTTT. Its translation is CSARRVASNEKLFF. The chain carries TRBV20-1 and TRBJ1-4; D remains unclear. The CDR3 runs 14 residues. V lost 2 bases to trimming and J lost 3 bases, with 10 bases between them. The V gene's germline CDR1 is DFQATT and CDR2 SNEGSKA (reference sequence).

This clonotype was counted a few times. Mismatch with germline at one junction end may stem from a read error. The gene calls are TRBV19 and TRBJ1-2; D is possibly TRBD1 (5 bases). CDR3 length: 14 amino acids. CDR1 is LNHDA, CDR2 SQIVND, per germline (reference sequence). The CDR3 coding sequence is TGCGCCAGTAGTCTCCCGACAGTTAACTATGGCTACACCTTC. Translation gives CASSLPTVNYGYTF.

The CDR3 DNA is TGTGCCTGGGACAGGGGATTGCCTGGAAACACCATATATTTT. Residues: CAWDRGLPGNTIYF. The chain carries TRBV30 and TRBJ1-3; 8 bases line up with TRBD1. The CDR3 is 14 residues long. J gave up 2 bases and V 5 bases, and 5 bases lay outside the gene matches. Germline V gives CDR1 GTSNPN, CDR2 SVGIG (reference sequence). The complete variable domain, with remaining parts taken from reference TRBV30 and TRBJ1-3, reads SQTIHQWPATLVQPVGSPLSLECTVEGTSNPNLYWYRQAAGRGLQLLFYSVGIGQISSEVPQNLSASRPQDRQFILSSKKLLLSDSGFYLCAWDRGLPGNTIYFGEGSWLTVV.

This clonotype was observed many times. This rearrangement joins TRBV7-2 to TRBJ1-5; the match to TRBD1 covers 11 bases. The CDR3 covers 16 residues. Germline V lookup: CDR1 SGHTA, CDR2 FQGNSA. V gave up 4 bases and J gave up 1 base; unmatched junction bases: 3. CDR3 in DNA: TGTGCCAGCAGCTCGGACAGGGGGCTGAGCAATCAGCCCCAGCATTTT. Protein product: CASSSDRGLSNQPQHF. Combining the CDR3 with reference TRBV7-2 and TRBJ1-5 gives the whole variable domain GAGVSQSPSNKVTEKGKDVELRCDPISGHTALYWYRQSLGQGLEFLIYFQGNSAPDKSGLPSDRFSAERTGGSVSTLTIQRTQQEDSAVYLCASSSDRGLSNQPQHFGDGTRLSIL.

The chain is built from TRBV4-1 and TRBJ2-3; D call uncertain. CDR1 MGHRA and CDR2 YSYEKL come from the germline V gene. This CDR3 has 14 amino acids. V was pared by 1 base and J by 2 bases, with 7 bases between. The CDR3 reads CASSQVRDTDTQYF. CDR3 bases: TGCGCCAGCAGCCAAGTCAGAGACACAGATACGCAGTATTTT.

This clonotype was recorded a few times. As DNA, the CDR3 is TGTGCCAGCAGCTTGAGCGGGAGGCCCACAGATACGCAGTATTTT. Protein sequence: CASSLSGRPTDTQYF. The chain uses TRBV5-8 and TRBJ2-3; TRBD2 aligns across 9 bases. CDR1 is SGHTS, CDR2 YDEGEE, per germline. The CDR3 is 15 residues long. V dropped 1 base and J dropped 2; count of bases not matched to a gene: 2. Using reference TRBV5-8 and TRBJ2-3 for the parts outside the CDR3, the full variable domain is EAGVTQSPTHLIKTRGQQATLRCSPISGHTSVYWYQQALGLGLQFLLWYDEGEERNRGNFPPRFSGRQFPNYSSELNVNALELEDSALYLCASSLSGRPTDTQYFGPGTRLTVL.

The chain links TRBV5-6 to TRBJ1-6; a weak D match, TRBD1 (5 bases). Germline values: CDR1 SGHDT, CDR2 YYEEEE. Trimming took 3 bases from V and 9 from J, leaving 19 bases between them. The CDR3 spans 16 residues. CDR3 region: CASSSLTGTSFSPLHF. CDR3 in DNA: TGTGCCAGCAGCTCCCTCACCGGGACCTCTTTTTCACCCCTCCACTTT. The whole variable domain, filled in from reference TRBV5-6 and TRBJ1-6, reads DAGVTQSPTHLIKTRGQQVTLRCSPKSGHDTVSWYQQALGQGPQFIFQYYEEEERQRGNFPDRFSGHQFPNYSSELNVNALLLGDSALYLCASSSLTGTSFSPLHFGNGTRLTVT.

This clonotype was counted many times. This sequence joins TRBV2 and TRBJ1-1; 7 nucleotides match TRBD1. The CDR3 extends over 15 amino acids. CDR1 is SNHLY and CDR2 is FYNNEI in the germline V gene. Trimming cost V 2 bases and J 11 bases; bases outside gene matches: 14. CDR3 in DNA: TGTGCCAGCAGTGAAACCCCCGGGACAGTGTGGTGGGCTTTCTTT. This sequence encodes CASSETPGTVWWAFF.

This clonotype showed up many times. The gene calls are TRBV12-3 or TRBV12-4 and TRBJ1-4, with D uncertain. This CDR3 comprises 17 residues. Trimming removed 3 bases from V and 3 bases from J, with 17 bases in between. The CDR3 sequence is CASSFGLTGLPNEKLFF. The CDR3 DNA follows: TGTGCCAGCAGTTTTGGTCTTACCGGACTACCTAATGAAAAACTGTTTTTT.

The chain recombines TRBV12-3 or TRBV12-4 with TRBJ2-7, with D uncertain. Trimming stripped 4 bases from V and 5 bases from J, with 9 bases between. The CDR3 spans 12 residues. In nucleotides, the CDR3 is TGTGCCAGCAGTTGGCTACCCAACGAGCAGTACTTC. Translated, it gives CASSWLPNEQYF.

Ten or more counts support this clonotype. The chain recombines TRBV6-1 with TRBJ2-1; weak D call: TRBD1 (6 bases). The V gene's germline CDR1 is MNHNS and CDR2 SASEGT. The CDR3 runs to 18 residues. Trimming took 0 bases from V and 0 from J, leaving 15 bases between them. The CDR3 loop is CASSEAPPGTFSYNEQFF. The DNA for the CDR3 is TGTGCCAGCAGTGAAGCCCCCCCCGGGACATTCTCCTACAATGAGCAGTTCTTC.

This clonotype was seen ten or more times. V gene TRBV12-3 or TRBV12-4 combines with J gene TRBJ1-2; TRBD1 aligns across 9 bases. This CDR3 comprises 15 residues. Trimming at V came to 4 bases and at J to 5 bases, leaving 8 bases not matched to a gene. CDR3 loop: CASSSRGTGRYGYTF. The CDR3 DNA is TGTGCCAGCAGTTCCCGGGGGACAGGGAGGTATGGCTACACCTTC.

This clonotype was detected ten times or more. The chain uses TRBV7-2 and TRBJ2-3; 10 bases match TRBD2. Trimming took 2 bases from V and 2 from J; bases not matched to a gene: 4. CDR1 SGHTA and CDR2 FQGNSA come from the germline V gene. This CDR3 comprises 16 residues. The CDR3 is CASSLISGRATDTQYF. The CDR3 region has the DNA TGTGCCAGCAGCTTAATCAGCGGGAGGGCCACAGATACGCAGTATTTT.

In its sample, this clonotype was seen once. This may come from a read error, since a much larger clone is one base off. Since the CDR3 does not end with the conserved phenylalanine or tryptophan, this likely comes from a read error. This chain links TRBV30 with TRBJ2-7, with D tentatively TRBD2 (5 bases). Germline CDR1 reads GTSNPN; CDR2 reads SVGIG (reference sequence). Trimming left V 2 bases short and J 1 base short, with 15 bases between. The CDR3 sequence is 15 residues long. CDR3 DNA: TGTGCCTGGAGTATCGAGCGGTATCTTTCCTACGAGCAGTACCTC. Protein product: CAWSIERYLSYEQYL.

Ten or more counts support this clonotype. The chain combines TRBV12-3 or TRBV12-4 with TRBJ2-6; D is possibly TRBD1 (6 bases). The CDR3 length is 15 residues. V lost 5 bases and J 0 bases, leaving 8 bases between the germline ends. CDR3 sequence reads: CASSTGYSGANVLTF. CDR3 nucleotides: TGTGCCAGCAGTACAGGGTACTCTGGGGCCAACGTCCTGACTTTC.

This clonotype was seen at least ten times. The chain has TRBV30 and TRBJ2-7; D unclear. Deletions cut 1 base from V and 4 bases from J, with 5 bases between. The CDR3 is 11 amino acids. The germline V gene has CDR1 GTSNPN and CDR2 SVGIG (reference sequence). The DNA of the CDR3 is TGTGCCTGGAGTGATAGTTACGAGCAGTACTTC. Protein sequence: CAWSDSYEQYF.

The chain links TRBV5-4 to TRBJ2-1; TRBD1 aligns across 10 bases. CDR1 is SGHNT and CDR2 is YYREEE in the germline V gene (reference sequence). This CDR3 contains 15 residues. The junction had 3 bases not matched to a gene; V was cut back by 6 bases and J by 0 bases. The CDR3 spells CASMTGGYSYNEQFF. CDR3 sequence (DNA): TGTGCCAGCATGACAGGGGGCTACTCCTACAATGAGCAGTTCTTC.

This clonotype was observed at least ten times. The V gene is TRBV3-1, the J gene TRBJ2-7; D not certain. Trimming took off 1 base at V and 0 bases at J, with 4 bases between the two ends. The CDR3 covers 13 residues. Germline V gives CDR1 LGHDT, CDR2 YNNKEL (reference sequence). CDR3 in amino acids: CASSQGNSYEQYF. As DNA, the CDR3 is TGTGCCAGCAGCCAAGGGAACTCCTACGAGCAGTACTTC.

Only a few counts were recorded for this clonotype. The chain has TRBV20-1 and TRBJ1-1; D gene uncertain. V was trimmed by 8 bases and J by 2 bases, leaving 9 bases between them. This CDR3 is built from 11 residues. Germline CDR1 reads DFQATT; CDR2 reads SNEGSKA (reference sequence). DNA for the CDR3: TGCAGTACGCCGGCTAACACTGAAGCTTTCTTT. Encoded protein: CSTPANTEAFF.

This chain links TRBV12-3 or TRBV12-4 with TRBJ2-1; TRBD2 matches 13 bases. The CDR3 spans 20 residues. With V trimmed by 1 base and J by 9 bases, 18 bases remained unmatched. CDR3 nucleotide sequence: TGTGCCAGCAGTTTAGAAACTAGCGGGAGGGCCCGGCTCATGGGGAGTGAGCAGTTCTTC. This translates into CASSLETSGRARLMGSEQFF.

This clonotype was observed at least ten times. The chain carries TRBV12-3 or TRBV12-4 and TRBJ2-5; no firm D call. The length of the CDR3 is 14 residues. Trimming removed 5 bases at V and 4 bases at J, with 14 bases between. CDR3 sequence reads: CASSHGPPPETQYF. CDR3 in DNA: TGTGCCAGCAGTCACGGACCCCCCCCAGAGACCCAGTACTTC.

The CDR3 loop reads CASSSQSRLATDTQYF. CDR3 coding DNA: TGCGCCAGCAGCTCCCAGTCAAGGTTAGCCACAGATACGCAGTATTTT. The J gene is TRBJ2-3, the V gene TRBV5-1; D not resolved. CDR1 and CDR2 (germline): SGHRS, YFSETQ. This CDR3 is 16 amino acids long. V was cut by 3 bases and J by 2 bases, with 16 bases left in between.

There are many counts of this clonotype. This rearrangement joins TRBV30 to TRBJ1-5; weak D call: TRBD1 (5 bases). Trimming pared 7 bases from V and 4 bases from J, leaving 11 bases between. The germline CDR1 and CDR2 sequences are GTSNPN and SVGIG (reference sequence). The CDR3 extends over 12 amino acids. In DNA, the CDR3 is TGTGCCTCGGGGACGGAAAATCAGCCCCAGCATTTT. Translating it yields CASGTENQPQHF.

This clonotype was counted many times. The V gene is TRBV29-1, the J gene TRBJ1-5; TRBD1 might be the D (6 bases). Trimming left V 7 bases short and J 7 bases short, with 14 bases between. The CDR3 is 12 residues long. Germline V CDR1 and CDR2: SQVTM, ANQGSEA. For the CDR3, the DNA is TGCAGCGCAGGGGAGGTTAGACAGCCCCAGCATTTT. Translation: CSAGEVRQPQHF.

The chain carries TRBV27 and TRBJ2-3, with 9 nucleotides matching TRBD2. There are 15 residues in the CDR3. J was trimmed by 6 bases and V by 4 bases; bases with no gene match: 8. The V gene's germline CDR1 is MNHEY and CDR2 SMNVEV (reference sequence). CDR3 amino acids: CASSWGIAGADTQYF. The DNA of the CDR3 is TGTGCCAGCAGTTGGGGAATAGCGGGAGCGGATACGCAGTATTTT.